This T cell receptor beta chain was obtained from a study of cytomegalovirus exposure and HLA in healthy donors. Data came from immunoSEQ multiplex PCR; TCRdb stores just in-frame clones and leaves some out. The sample carries about 240,000 clones, around 88% recorded once. The sample taken for sequencing was PBMCs. This TCR was recovered from a woman under 40 in good health and CMV-seropositive.

The CDR3 nucleotides are TGTGCCAGTAGTATAAGCGCCCGATCAACCGAGCAGTACTTC. Encoded protein: CASSISARSTEQYF. The genes are TRBV19 and TRBJ2-7; no clear D gene. CDR3 length: 14 amino acids. V lost 2 bases, J lost 6 bases, and 14 bases lay in between. The germline gives CDR1 LNHDA, CDR2 SQIVND (reference sequence).